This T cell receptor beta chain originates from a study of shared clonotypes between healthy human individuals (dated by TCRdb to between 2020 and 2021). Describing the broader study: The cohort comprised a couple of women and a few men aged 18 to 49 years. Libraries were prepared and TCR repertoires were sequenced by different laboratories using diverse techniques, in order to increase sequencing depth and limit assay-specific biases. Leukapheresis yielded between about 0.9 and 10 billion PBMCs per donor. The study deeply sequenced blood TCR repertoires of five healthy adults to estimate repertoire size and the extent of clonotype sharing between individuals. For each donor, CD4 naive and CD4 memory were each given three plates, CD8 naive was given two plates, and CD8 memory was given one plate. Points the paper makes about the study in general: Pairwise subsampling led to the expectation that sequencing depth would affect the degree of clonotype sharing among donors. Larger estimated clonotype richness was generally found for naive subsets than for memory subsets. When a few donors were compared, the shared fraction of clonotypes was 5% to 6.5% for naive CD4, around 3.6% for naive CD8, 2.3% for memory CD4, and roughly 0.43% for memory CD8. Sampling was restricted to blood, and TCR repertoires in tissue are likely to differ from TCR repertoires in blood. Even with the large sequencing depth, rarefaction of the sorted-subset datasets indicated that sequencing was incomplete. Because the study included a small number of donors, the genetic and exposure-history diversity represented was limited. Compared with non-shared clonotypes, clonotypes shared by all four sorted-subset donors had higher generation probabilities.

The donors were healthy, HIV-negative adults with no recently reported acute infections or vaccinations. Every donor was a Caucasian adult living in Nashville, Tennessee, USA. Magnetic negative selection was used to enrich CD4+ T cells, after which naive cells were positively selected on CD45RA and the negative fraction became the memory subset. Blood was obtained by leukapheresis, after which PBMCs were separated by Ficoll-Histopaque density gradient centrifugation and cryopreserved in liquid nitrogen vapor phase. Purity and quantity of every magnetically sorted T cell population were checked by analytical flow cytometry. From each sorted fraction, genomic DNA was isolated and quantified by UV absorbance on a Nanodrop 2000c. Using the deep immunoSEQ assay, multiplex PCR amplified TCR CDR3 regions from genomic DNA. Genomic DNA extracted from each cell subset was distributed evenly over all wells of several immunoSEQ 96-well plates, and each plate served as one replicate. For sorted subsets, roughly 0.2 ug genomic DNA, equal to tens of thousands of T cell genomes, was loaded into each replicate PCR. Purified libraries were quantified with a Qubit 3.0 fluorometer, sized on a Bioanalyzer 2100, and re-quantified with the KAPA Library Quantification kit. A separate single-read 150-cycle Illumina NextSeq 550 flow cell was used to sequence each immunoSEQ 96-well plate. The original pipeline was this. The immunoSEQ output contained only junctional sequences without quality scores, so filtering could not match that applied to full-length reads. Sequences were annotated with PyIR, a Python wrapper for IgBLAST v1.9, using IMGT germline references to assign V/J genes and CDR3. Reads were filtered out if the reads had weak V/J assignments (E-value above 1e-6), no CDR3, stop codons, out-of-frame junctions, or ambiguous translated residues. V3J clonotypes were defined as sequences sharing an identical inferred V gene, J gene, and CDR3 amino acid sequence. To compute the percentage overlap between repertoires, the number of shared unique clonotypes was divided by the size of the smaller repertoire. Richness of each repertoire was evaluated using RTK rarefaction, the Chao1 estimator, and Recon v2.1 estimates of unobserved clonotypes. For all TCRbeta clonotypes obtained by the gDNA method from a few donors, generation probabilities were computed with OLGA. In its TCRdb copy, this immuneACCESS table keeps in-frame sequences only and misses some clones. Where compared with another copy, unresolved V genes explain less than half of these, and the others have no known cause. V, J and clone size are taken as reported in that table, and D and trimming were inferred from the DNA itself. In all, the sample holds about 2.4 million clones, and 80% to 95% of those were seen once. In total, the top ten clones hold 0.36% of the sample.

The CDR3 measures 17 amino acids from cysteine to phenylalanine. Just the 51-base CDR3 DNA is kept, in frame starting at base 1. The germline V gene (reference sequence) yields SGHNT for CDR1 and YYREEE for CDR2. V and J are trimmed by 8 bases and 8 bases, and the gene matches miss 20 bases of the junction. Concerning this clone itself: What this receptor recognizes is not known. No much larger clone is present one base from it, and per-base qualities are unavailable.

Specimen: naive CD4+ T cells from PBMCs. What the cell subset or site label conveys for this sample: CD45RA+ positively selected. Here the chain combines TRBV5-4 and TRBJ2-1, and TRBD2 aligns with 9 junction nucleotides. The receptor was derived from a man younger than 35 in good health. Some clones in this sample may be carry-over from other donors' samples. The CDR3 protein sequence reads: CASSHPGGLAGTDEQFF. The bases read TGTGCCAGTAGCCACCCCGGGGGGCTAGCGGGAACTGATGAGCAGTTCTTC.